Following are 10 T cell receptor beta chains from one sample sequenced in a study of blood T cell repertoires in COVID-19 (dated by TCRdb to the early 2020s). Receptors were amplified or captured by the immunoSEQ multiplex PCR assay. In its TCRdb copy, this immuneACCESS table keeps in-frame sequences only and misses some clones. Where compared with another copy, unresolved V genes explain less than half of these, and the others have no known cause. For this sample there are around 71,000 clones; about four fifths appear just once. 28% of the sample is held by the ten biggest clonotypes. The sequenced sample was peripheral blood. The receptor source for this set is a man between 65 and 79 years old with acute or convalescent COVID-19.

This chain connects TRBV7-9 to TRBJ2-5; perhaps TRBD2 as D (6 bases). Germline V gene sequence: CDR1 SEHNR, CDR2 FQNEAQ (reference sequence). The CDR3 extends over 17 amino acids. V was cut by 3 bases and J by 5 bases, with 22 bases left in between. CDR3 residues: CASSFLVGRAGDETQYF. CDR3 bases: TGTGCCAGCAGCTTTTTAGTAGGTCGAGCGGGCGACGAGACCCAGTACTTC.

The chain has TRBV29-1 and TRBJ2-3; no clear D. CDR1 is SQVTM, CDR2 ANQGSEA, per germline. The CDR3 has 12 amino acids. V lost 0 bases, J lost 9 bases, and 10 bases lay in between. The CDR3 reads CSVEDWSETQYF. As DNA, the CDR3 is TGCAGCGTTGAAGATTGGAGTGAAACGCAGTATTTT.

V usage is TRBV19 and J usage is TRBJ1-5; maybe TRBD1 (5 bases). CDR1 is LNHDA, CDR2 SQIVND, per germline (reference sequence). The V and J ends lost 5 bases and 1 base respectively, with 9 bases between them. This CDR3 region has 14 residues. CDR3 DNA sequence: TGTGCCAGTAGTCAGGGCGGAAGCAATCAGCCCCAGCATTTT. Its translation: CASSQGGSNQPQHF.

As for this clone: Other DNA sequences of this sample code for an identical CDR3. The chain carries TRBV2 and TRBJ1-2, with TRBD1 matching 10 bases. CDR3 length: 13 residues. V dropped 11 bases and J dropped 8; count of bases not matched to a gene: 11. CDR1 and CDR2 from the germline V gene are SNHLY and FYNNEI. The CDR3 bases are TGTGCCGGGACCGGGACAGGGGTGGGGGGCTACACCTTC. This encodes CAGTGTGVGGYTF.

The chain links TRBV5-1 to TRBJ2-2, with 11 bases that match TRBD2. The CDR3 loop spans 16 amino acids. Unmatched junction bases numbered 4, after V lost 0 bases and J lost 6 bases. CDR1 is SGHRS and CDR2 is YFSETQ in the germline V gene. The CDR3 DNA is TGCGCCAGCAGCTTGGCAGCTAGCGGGAGGTCCGGGGAGCTGTTTTTT. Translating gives CASSLAASGRSGELFF. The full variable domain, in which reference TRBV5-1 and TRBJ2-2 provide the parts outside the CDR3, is KAGVTQTPRYLIKTRGQQVTLSCSPISGHRSVSWYQQTPGQGLQFLFEYFSETQRNKGNFPGRFSGRQFSNSRSEMNVSTLELGDSALYLCASSLAASGRSGELFFGEGSRLTVL.

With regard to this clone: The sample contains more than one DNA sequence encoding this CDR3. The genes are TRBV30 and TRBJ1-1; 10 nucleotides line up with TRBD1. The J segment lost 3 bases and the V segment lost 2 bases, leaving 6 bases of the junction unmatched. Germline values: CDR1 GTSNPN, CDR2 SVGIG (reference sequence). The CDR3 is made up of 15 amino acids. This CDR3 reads CAWSRQGAMDTEAFF. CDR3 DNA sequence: TGTGCCTGGAGTAGACAGGGGGCCATGGACACTGAAGCTTTCTTT.

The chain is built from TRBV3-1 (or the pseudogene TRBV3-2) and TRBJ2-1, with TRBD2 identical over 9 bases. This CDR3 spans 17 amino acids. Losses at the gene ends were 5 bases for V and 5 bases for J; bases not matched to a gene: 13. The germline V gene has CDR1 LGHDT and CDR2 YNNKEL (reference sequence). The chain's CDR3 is CASSDRGLAGYHNEQFF. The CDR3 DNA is TGTGCCAGCAGCGACCGGGGGCTAGCGGGATACCACAATGAGCAGTTCTTC.

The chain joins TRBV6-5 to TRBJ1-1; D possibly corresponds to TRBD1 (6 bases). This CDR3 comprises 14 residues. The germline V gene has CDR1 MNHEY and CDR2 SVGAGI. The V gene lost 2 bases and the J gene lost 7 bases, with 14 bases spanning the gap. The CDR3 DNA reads TGTGCCAGCAGTTACCGTCAGGGGTGGGTTGAAGCTTTCTTT. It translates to CASSYRQGWVEAFF.

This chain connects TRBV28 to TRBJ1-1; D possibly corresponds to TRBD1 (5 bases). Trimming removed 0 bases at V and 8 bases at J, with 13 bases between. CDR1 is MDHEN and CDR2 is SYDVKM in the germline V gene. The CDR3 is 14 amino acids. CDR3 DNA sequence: TGTGCCAGCAGTTTATGGACAGAAGAAAGGGAAGCTTTCTTT. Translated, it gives CASSLWTEEREAFF.

This chain's CDR3 is CASSLGSLAGASYNEQFF. Written as DNA, the CDR3 is TGTGCCAGCAGCTTAGGAAGCCTAGCGGGAGCTTCATACAATGAGCAGTTCTTC. This chain uses TRBV11-3 with TRBJ2-1; the match to TRBD2 covers 10 bases. This CDR3 comprises 18 residues. Germline loops: CDR1 SGHNT, CDR2 YENEEA. The J segment lost 4 bases and the V segment lost 1 base, leaving 10 bases of the junction unmatched.